This T cell receptor beta chain originates from a study of shared clonotypes between healthy human individuals. Study context: Used for every donor were three CD4 naive, three CD4 memory, two CD8 naive and one CD8 memory plate.

Regarding this clone: What it binds is unknown.

General study points: The study sampled only blood, and tissue repertoires likely differ.

Sequenced by immunoSEQ multiplex PCR; TCRdb stores in-frame clones only, minus some. The sample gives around 1.6 million clones, 95% to 99% of which show up once; 0.4% to 0.45% is in the top ten. The CDR3 extends over 15 amino acids. The junction had 8 bases not matched to a gene; V was cut back by 5 bases and J by 5 bases. Per germline, CDR1 MNHEY and CDR2 SMNVEV (reference sequence). The sequenced sample was naive CD4+ T cells sorted from blood. The subset here: CD45RA+ positively selected. The sequence was obtained from a man younger than 40 in good health. The chain couples TRBV27 to TRBJ2-2; 7 positions agree with TRBD1. The CDR3 here is CASSIRTGRTGELFF. The CDR3 DNA reads as TGTGCCAGCAGTATCCGGACAGGCAGGACCGGGGAGCTGTTTTTT.